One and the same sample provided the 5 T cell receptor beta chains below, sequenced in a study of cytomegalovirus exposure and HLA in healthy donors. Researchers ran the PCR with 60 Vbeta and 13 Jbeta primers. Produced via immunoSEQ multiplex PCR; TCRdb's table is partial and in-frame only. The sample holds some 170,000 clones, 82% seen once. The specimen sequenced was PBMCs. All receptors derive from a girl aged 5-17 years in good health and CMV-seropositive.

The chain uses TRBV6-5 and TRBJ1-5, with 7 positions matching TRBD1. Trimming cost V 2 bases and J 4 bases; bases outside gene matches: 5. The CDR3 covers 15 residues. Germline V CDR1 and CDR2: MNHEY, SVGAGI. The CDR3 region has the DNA TGTGCCAGCAGTTACGTGCCGGGACAGAATCAGCCCCAGCATTTT. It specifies CASSYVPGQNQPQHF.

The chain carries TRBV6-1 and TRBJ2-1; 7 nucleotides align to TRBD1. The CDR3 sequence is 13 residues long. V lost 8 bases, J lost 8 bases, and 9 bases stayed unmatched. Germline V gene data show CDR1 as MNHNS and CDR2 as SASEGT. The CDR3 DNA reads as TGTGCCAGCGGTGGACAGGAGAGGCATGAGCAGTTCTTC. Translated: CASGGQERHEQFF.

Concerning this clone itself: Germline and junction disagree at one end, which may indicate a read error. CDR3: CASSPPSGGAGTGELFF. Written as DNA, the CDR3 is TGTGCCAGCTCGCCACCTAGCGGGGGGGCCGGAACCGGGGAGCTGTTTTTT. The chain is built from TRBV18 and TRBJ2-2; 12 nucleotides line up with TRBD2. The CDR3 loop spans 17 amino acids. Germline V gene sequence: CDR1 KGHSH, CDR2 LQKENI.

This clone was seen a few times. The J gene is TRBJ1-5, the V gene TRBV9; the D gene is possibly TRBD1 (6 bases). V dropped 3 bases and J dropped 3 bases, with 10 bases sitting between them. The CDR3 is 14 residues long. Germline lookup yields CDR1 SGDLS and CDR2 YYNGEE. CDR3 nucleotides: TGTGCCAGCAGCGCCCAGGGGCACAATCAGCCCCAGCATTTT. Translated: CASSAQGHNQPQHF.

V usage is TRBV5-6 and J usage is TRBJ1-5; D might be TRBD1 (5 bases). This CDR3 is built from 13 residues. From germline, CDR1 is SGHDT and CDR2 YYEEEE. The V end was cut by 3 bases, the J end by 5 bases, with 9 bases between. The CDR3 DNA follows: TGTGCCAGCAGCTACCGGGGGGATCAGCCCCAGCATTTT. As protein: CASSYRGDQPQHF.